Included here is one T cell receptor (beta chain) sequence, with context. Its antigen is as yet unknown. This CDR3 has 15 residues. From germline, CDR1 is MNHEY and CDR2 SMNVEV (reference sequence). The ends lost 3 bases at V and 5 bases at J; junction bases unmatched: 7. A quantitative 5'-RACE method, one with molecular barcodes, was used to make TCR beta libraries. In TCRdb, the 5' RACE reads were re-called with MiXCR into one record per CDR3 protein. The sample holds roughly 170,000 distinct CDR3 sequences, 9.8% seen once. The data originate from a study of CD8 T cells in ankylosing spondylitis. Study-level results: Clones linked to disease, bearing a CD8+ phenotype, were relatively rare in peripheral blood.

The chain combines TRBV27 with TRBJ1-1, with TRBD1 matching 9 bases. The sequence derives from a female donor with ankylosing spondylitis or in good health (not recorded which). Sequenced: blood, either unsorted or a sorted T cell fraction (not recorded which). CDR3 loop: CASSLAGTGRTEAFF. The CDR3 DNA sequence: TGTGCCAGCAGTTTGGCCGGGACAGGGAGAACTGAAGCTTTCTTT.